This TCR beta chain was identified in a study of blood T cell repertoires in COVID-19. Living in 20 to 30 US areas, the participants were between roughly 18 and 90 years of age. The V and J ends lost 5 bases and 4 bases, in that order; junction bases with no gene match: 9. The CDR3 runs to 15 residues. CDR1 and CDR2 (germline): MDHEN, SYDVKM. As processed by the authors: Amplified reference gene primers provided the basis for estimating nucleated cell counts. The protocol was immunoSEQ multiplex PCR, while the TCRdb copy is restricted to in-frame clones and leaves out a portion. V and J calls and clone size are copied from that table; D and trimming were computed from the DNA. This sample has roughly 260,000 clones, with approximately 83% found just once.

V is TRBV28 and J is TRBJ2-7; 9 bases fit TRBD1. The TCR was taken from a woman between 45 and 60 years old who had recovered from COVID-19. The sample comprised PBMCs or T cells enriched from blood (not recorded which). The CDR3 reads CASSPTTGGFYEQYF. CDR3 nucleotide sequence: TGTGCCAGCAGTCCAACGACAGGGGGATTTTACGAGCAGTACTTC.